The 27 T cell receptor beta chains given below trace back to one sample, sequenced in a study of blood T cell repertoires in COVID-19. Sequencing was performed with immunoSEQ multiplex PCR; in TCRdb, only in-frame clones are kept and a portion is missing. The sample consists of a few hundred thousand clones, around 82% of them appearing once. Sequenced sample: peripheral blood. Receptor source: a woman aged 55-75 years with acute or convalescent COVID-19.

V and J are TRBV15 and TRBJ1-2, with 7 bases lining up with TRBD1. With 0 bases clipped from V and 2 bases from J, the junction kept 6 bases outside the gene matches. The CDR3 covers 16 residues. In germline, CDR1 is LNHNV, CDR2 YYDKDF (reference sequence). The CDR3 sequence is CATSRDVQGENYGYTF. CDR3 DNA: TGTGCCACCAGCAGAGATGTGCAGGGGGAAAACTATGGCTACACCTTC.

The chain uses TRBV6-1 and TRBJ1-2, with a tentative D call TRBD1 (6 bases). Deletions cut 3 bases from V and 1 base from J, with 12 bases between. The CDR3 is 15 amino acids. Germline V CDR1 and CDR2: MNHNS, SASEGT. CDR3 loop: CASSDAQGLNYGYTF. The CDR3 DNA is TGTGCCAGCAGTGATGCCCAGGGGCTTAACTATGGCTACACCTTC.

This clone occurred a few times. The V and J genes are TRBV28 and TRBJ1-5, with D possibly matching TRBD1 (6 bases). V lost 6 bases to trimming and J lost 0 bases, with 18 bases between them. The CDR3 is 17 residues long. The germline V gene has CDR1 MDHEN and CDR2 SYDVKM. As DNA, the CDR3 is TGTGCCAGCAGCAGGCCGGGGGGGCGTAGTAGCAATCAGCCCCAGCATTTT. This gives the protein CASSRPGGRSSNQPQHF.

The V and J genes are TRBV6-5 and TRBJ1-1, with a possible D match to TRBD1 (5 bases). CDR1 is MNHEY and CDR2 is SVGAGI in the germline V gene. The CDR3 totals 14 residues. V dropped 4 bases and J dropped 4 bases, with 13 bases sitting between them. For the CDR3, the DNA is TGTGCCAGCAGTTCTCTGTGGGGCGGCACTGAAGCTTTCTTT. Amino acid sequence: CASSSLWGGTEAFF.

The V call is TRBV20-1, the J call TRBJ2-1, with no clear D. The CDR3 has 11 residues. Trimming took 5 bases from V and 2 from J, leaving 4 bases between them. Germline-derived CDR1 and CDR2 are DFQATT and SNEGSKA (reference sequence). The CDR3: CSADTYNEQFF. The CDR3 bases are TGCAGTGCTGACACCTACAATGAGCAGTTCTTC.

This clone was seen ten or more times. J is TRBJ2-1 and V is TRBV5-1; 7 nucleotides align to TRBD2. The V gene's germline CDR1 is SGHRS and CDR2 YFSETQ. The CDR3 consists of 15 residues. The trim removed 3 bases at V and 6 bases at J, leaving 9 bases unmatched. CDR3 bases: TGCGCCAGCAGCTCCACCTCCGGGACTATCAATGAGCAGTTCTTC. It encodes CASSSTSGTINEQFF.

Here the CDR3 reads CASRAGTSGDEQFF. DNA for the CDR3: TGTGCCAGCAGGGCCGGGACTAGCGGGGATGAGCAGTTCTTC. J is TRBJ2-1 and V is TRBV5-6, with 13 bases fitting TRBD2. Germline V CDR1 and CDR2: SGHDT, YYEEEE. This CDR3 comprises 14 residues. Germline trimming cut 5 bases from V and 8 bases from J; bases unmatched to any gene: 4.

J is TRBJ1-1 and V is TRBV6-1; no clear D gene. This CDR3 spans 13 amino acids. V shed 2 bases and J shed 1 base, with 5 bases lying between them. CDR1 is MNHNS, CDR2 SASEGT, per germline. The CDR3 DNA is TGTGCCAGCAGTGAACAAGCGAACACTGAAGCTTTCTTT. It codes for CASSEQANTEAFF.

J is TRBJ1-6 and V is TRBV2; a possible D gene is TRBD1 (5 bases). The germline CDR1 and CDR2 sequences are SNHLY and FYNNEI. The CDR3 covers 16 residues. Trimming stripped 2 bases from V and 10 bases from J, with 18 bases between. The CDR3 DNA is TGTGCCAGCAGTGAAAATCTGGCGGCTGGGGGGTCACCCCTCCACTTT. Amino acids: CASSENLAAGGSPLHF.

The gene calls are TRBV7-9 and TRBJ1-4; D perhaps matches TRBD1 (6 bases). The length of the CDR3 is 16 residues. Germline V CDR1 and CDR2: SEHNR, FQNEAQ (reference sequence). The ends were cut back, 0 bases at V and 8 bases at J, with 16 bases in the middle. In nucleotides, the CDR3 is TGTGCCAGCAGCTTAGCACGGACAGTGGTAGAGGAAAAACTGTTTTTT. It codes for CASSLARTVVEEKLFF. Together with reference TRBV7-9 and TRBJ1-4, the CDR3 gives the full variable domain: DTGVSQNPRHKITKRGQNVTFRCDPISEHNRLYWYRQTLGQGPEFLTYFQNEAQLEKSRLLSDRFSAERPKGSFSTLEIQRTEQGDSAMYLCASSLARTVVEEKLFFGSGTQLSVL.

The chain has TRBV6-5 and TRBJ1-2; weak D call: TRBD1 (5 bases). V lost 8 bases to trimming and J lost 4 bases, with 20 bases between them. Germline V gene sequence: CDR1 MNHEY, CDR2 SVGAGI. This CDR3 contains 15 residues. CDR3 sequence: CASGGGKESGYGYTF. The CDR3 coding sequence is TGTGCCAGCGGGGGGGGTAAGGAGTCTGGCTATGGCTACACCTTC.

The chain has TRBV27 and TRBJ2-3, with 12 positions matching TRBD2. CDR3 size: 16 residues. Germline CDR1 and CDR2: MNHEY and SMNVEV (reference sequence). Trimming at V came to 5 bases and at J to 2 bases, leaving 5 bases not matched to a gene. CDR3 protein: CASSPLAGGLTDTQYF. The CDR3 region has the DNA TGTGCCAGCAGTCCCCTAGCGGGGGGGCTCACAGATACGCAGTATTTT.

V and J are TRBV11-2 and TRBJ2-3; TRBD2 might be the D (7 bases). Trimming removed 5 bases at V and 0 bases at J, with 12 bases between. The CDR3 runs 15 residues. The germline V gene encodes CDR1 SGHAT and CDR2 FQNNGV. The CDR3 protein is CASSTRGGSTDTQYF. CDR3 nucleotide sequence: TGTGCCAGCAGCACTAGGGGGGGTAGCACAGATACGCAGTATTTT.

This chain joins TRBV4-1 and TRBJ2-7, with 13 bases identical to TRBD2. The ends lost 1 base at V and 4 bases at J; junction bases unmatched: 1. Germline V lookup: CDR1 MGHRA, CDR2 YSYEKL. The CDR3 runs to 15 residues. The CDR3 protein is CASSQGGLAGYEQYF. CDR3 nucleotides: TGCGCCAGCAGCCAAGGGGGACTAGCGGGATACGAGCAGTACTTC.

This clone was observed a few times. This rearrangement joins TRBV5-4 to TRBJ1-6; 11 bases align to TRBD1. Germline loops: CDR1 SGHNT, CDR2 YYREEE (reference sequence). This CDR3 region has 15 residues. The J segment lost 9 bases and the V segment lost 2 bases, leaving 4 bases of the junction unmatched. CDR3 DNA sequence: TGTGCCAGCAGCTTCCCCGGGACAGGGGGTTCACCCCTCCACTTT. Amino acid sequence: CASSFPGTGGSPLHF.

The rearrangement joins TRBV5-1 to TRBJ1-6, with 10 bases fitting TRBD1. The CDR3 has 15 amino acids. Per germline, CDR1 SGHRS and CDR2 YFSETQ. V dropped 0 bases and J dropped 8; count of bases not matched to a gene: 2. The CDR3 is CASSLDGTGDSPLHF. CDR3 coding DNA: TGCGCCAGCAGCTTGGACGGGACAGGGGATTCACCCCTCCACTTT.

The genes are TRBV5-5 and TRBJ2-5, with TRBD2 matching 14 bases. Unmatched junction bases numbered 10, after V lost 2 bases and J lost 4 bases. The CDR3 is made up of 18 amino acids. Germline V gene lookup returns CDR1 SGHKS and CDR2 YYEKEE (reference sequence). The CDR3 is CASSFRTSGGLSPETQYF. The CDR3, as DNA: TGTGCCAGCAGCTTCCGGACTAGCGGGGGGTTGAGTCCAGAGACCCAGTACTTC.

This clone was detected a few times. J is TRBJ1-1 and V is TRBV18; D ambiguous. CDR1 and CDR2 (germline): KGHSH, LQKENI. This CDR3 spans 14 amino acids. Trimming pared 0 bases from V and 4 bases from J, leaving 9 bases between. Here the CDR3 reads CASSPPSKSTEAFF. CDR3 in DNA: TGTGCCAGCTCACCACCTAGCAAGAGCACTGAAGCTTTCTTT.

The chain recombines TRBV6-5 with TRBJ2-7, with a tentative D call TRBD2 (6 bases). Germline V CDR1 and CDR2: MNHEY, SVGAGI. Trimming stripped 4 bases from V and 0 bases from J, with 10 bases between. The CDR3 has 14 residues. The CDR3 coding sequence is TGTGCCAGCAGTTTGGTGGGAGGCTCCTACGAGCAGTACTTC. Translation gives CASSLVGGSYEQYF.

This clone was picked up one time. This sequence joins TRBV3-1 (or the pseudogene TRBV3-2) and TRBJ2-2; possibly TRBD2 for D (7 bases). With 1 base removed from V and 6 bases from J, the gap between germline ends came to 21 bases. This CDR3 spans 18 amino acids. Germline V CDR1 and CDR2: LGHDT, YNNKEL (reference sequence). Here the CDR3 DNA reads TGTGCCAGCAGCCAAGGACGGAGGATGGGGGGGGCTGCCGGGGAGCTGTTTTTT. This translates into CASSQGRRMGGAAGELFF.

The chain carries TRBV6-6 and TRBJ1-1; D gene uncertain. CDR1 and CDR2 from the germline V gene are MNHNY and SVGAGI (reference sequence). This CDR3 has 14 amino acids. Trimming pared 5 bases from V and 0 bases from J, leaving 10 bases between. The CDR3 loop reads CASSGLTVNTEAFF. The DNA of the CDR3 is TGTGCCAGCAGTGGGCTAACAGTGAACACTGAAGCTTTCTTT.

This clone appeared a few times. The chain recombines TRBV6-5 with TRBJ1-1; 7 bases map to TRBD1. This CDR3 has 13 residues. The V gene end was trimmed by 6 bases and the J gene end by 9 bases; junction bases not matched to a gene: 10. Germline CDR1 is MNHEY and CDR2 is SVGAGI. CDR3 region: CASSFTGEEKAFF. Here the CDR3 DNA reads TGTGCCAGCAGCTTTACAGGGGAAGAAAAAGCTTTCTTT.

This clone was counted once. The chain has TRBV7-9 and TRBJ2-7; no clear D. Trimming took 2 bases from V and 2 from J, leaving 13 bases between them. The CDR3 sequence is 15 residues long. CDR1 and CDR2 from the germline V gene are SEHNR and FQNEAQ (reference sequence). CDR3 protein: CASSLSAGQPYEQYF. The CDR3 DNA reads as TGTGCCAGCAGCTTATCGGCAGGCCAACCCTACGAGCAGTACTTC. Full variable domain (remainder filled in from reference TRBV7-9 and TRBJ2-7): DTGVSQNPRHKITKRGQNVTFRCDPISEHNRLYWYRQTLGQGPEFLTYFQNEAQLEKSRLLSDRFSAERPKGSFSTLEIQRTEQGDSAMYLCASSLSAGQPYEQYFGPGTRLTVT.

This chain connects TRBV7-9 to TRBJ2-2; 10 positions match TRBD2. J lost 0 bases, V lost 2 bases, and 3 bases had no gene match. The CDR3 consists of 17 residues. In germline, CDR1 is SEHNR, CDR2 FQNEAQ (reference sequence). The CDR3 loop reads CASSLSSGGANTGELFF. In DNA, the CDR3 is TGTGCCAGCAGCTTATCCAGCGGGGGGGCGAACACCGGGGAGCTGTTTTTT.

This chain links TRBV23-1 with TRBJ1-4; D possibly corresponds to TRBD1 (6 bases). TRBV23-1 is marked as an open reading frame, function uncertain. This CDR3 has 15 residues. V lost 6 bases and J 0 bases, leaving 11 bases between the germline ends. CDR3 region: CASSPDSSTNEKLFF. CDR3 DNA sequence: TGCGCCAGCAGCCCGGACAGCTCAACTAATGAAAAACTGTTTTTT.

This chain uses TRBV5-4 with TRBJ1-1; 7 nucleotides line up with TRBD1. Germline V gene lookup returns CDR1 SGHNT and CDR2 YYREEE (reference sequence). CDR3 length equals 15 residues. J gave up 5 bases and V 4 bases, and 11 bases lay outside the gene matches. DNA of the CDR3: TGTGCCAGCAGCCCATTGGACAGGACGGTAACTGAAGCTTTCTTT. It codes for CASSPLDRTVTEAFF.

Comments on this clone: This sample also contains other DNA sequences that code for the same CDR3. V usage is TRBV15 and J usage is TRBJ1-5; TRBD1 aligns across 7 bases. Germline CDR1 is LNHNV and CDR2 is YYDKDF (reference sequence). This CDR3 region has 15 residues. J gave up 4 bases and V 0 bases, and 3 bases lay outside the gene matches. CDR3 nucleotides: TGTGCCACCAGCAGAGATCCAGGGGGGAATCAGCCCCAGCATTTT. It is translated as CATSRDPGGNQPQHF. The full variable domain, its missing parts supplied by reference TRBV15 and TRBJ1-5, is DAMVIQNPRYQVTQFGKPVTLSCSQTLNHNVMYWYQQKSSQAPKLLFHYYDKDFNNEADTPDNFQSRRPNTSFCFLDIRSPGLGDTAMYLCATSRDPGGNQPQHFGDGTRLSIL.